Listed below are T cell receptor beta chains from one sample, sequenced in a study of T cell responses to AZD1222 COVID-19 vaccine. This table comes from immunoSEQ multiplex PCR, and its TCRdb copy is limited to in-frame clones, with some not included. Of 150,000 to 200,000 clones in the sample, more than 75% were seen once. Sequencing was performed on peripheral blood, taken 28 days after the second AZD1222 dose. These TCRs come from an adult who received the AZD1222 COVID-19 vaccine. Both conserved end residues are part of each CDR3. The D gene is left open where the match is weak.

CASSRGGGTDTQYF	TRBJ2-3	TRBD2	TRBV5-1
CASSQDWGNSYEQYF	TRBJ2-7	NA	TRBV4-3
CASSLGGGKGGELFF	TRBJ2-2	NA	TRBV9
CASSLRASGRLNEQYF	TRBJ2-7	TRBD2	TRBV7-3
CASSDSGTGGHEQYF	TRBJ2-7	TRBD1	TRBV6-2/TRBV6-3
CASSLSAYEQYF	TRBJ2-7	NA	TRBV28
CASIGTSNTEAFF	TRBJ1-1	NA	TRBV28
CASSVVQESYEQYF	TRBJ2-7	NA	TRBV9
CASSLVGTGYTYEQYF	TRBJ2-7	TRBD1	TRBV7-2
CASSLQGPSYEQYF	TRBJ2-7	NA	TRBV27
CASSSRGNNEQFF	TRBJ2-1	NA	TRBV7-2
CASSGKGPINQPQHF	TRBJ1-5	NA	TRBV5-6
CASSLASEYGYTF	TRBJ1-2	NA	TRBV7-2
CASSLAPGLSEPYEQYF	TRBJ2-7	NA	TRBV5-1
CASSLGGSPYGYTF	TRBJ1-2	NA	TRBV11-1
CASSKGRGDTQYF	TRBJ2-3	NA	TRBV21-1
CASRGSGRGELFF	TRBJ2-2	TRBD2	TRBV6-5
CASSPGDRLSELFF	TRBJ2-2	TRBD1	TRBV5-1
CASRVSGTSSYNEQFF	TRBJ2-1	TRBD2	TRBV19
CAISETVNYGYTF	TRBJ1-2	NA	TRBV10-3
CASSQDRNNSPLHF	TRBJ1-6	NA	TRBV4-2
CASKEQGLYGYTF	TRBJ1-2	TRBD1	TRBV28
CASSYAIEQFF	TRBJ2-1	NA	TRBV6-2/TRBV6-3
CASSSPGGRGNTEAFF	TRBJ1-1	NA	TRBV28
CASSLGLVGANEQFF	TRBJ2-1	NA	TRBV11-3
CASSPGQGGYNEQFF	TRBJ2-1	TRBD1	TRBV7-2
CASSMVRGASINQPQHF	TRBJ1-5	NA	TRBV19
CASSYRRASNTEAFF	TRBJ1-1	NA	TRBV6-2/TRBV6-3
CASSPWLSTGTNEKLFF	TRBJ1-4	NA	TRBV19
CASSPGGFATNEKLFF	TRBJ1-4	TRBD1	TRBV5-4
CASSLGATGASNYGYTF	TRBJ1-2	TRBD1	TRBV7-2
CASSLETGSYEQYF	TRBJ2-7	NA	TRBV7-2
CASTSPGETEAFF	TRBJ1-1	NA	TRBV6-5
CASSLLAGITYEQYF	TRBJ2-7	TRBD2	TRBV5-1
CASSLGSSPYNEQFF	TRBJ2-1	NA	TRBV27
CAISPGTNTGELFF	TRBJ2-2	NA	TRBV10-3